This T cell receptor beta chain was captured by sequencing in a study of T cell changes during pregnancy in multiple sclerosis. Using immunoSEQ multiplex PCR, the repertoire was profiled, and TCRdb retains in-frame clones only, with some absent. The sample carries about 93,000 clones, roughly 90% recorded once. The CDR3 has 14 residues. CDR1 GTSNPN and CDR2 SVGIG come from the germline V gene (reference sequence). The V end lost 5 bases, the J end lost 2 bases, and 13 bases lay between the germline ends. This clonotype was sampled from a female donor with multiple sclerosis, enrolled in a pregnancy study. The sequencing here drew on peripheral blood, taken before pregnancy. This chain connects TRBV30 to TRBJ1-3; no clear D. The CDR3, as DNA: TGTGCCTGGGACGAGGGTTTGCCTGGAAACACCATATATTTT. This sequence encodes CAWDEGLPGNTIYF.